Each of the 18 T cell receptor beta chains below was sequenced from the same sample in a study of blood T cell repertoires in COVID-19. Generated by immunoSEQ multiplex PCR, the TCRdb table keeps only in-frame clones and is missing some. The table shows tens of thousands of clones, with approximately 91% occurring only once. The sample taken for sequencing was peripheral blood. The receptors originated from a woman aged 60 to 75 with active or convalescent COVID-19.

The chain carries TRBV4-3 and TRBJ2-6, with no clear D. V was clipped by 1 base and J by 0 bases, with 7 bases between them. Germline CDR1 LGHNA, CDR2 YSLEER. The CDR3 covers 16 residues. The CDR3 region is CASSQVSYSGANVLTF. In DNA, the CDR3 is TGCGCCAGCAGCCAAGTGTCTTACTCTGGGGCCAACGTCCTGACTTTC.

The V call is TRBV6-5, the J call TRBJ1-1, with 7 bases lining up with TRBD1. The CDR3 spans 15 residues. The V gene end was trimmed by 5 bases and the J gene end by 2 bases; junction bases not matched to a gene: 8. Germline V gives CDR1 MNHEY, CDR2 SVGAGI. CDR3 coding DNA: TGTGCCAGCAGTCAGTCCGGACAGGTCAACACTGAAGCTTTCTTT. This sequence encodes CASSQSGQVNTEAFF.

V gene TRBV3-1 (or the pseudogene TRBV3-2) combines with J gene TRBJ2-1; D ambiguous. CDR1 LGHDT and CDR2 YNNKEL come from the germline V gene (reference sequence). Trimming removed 4 bases from V and 0 bases from J, with 7 bases in between. There are 14 residues in the CDR3. DNA for the CDR3: TGTGCCAGCAGCCTTCCTAGCTCCTACAATGAGCAGTTCTTC. Translated, it gives CASSLPSSYNEQFF.

The rearrangement uses TRBV6-5 and TRBJ2-3, with D possibly TRBD2 on 5 matching bases. Germline V gene data show CDR1 as MNHEY and CDR2 as SVGAGI. The CDR3 contains 15 residues. V lost 0 bases and J lost 2, with 9 bases in between. The CDR3 sequence: CASSYSPSNTDTQYF. CDR3 nucleotides: TGTGCCAGCAGTTACTCGCCTAGCAACACAGATACGCAGTATTTT.

The chain carries TRBV24-1 and TRBJ2-1; TRBD2 matches 9 bases. The CDR3 extends over 16 amino acids. Germline V gene data show CDR1 as KGHDR and CDR2 as SFDVKD. The V and J ends lost 6 bases and 6 bases, in that order; junction bases with no gene match: 11. The CDR3 DNA sequence: TGTGCCACCAGTTCCACTAGCGGGCACCTCTTCAATGAGCAGTTCTTC. Protein: CATSSTSGHLFNEQFF.

The rearrangement joins TRBV19 to TRBJ2-3; tentatively, D is TRBD1 (5 bases). V dropped 4 bases and J dropped 3 bases, with 14 bases sitting between them. Germline-derived CDR1 and CDR2 are LNHDA and SQIVND (reference sequence). The CDR3 loop spans 15 amino acids. CDR3 nucleotides: TGTGCCAGTAGTAACAGGTCTTGGAATACAGATACGCAGTATTTT. Translating it yields CASSNRSWNTDTQYF.

This chain connects TRBV30 to TRBJ1-5; possible D gene TRBD1, 6 bases. Trimming cost V 4 bases and J 2 bases, with 12 bases left between them. Germline V CDR1 and CDR2: GTSNPN, SVGIG (reference sequence). This CDR3 region has 14 residues. CDR3 nucleotide sequence: TGTGCCTGGAAAAGTTACAGGGGCAATCAGCCCCAGCATTTT. This sequence encodes CAWKSYRGNQPQHF.

The genes are TRBV7-9 and TRBJ2-7; 8 bases are a match to TRBD1. CDR1 SEHNR and CDR2 FQNEAQ come from the germline V gene (reference sequence). CDR3 length: 14 residues. V trimming: 5 bases; J trimming: 0 bases; junction bases outside the gene matches: 3. The CDR3 nucleotides are TGTGCCAGCAGCGTGGGACAGGTCTCCTACGAGCAGTACTTC. This sequence encodes CASSVGQVSYEQYF.

The chain is built from TRBV11-2 and TRBJ2-5; weak D call: TRBD2 (6 bases). CDR3 length: 14 amino acids. V was shortened by 1 base and J by 5 bases, with 11 bases between the two germline ends. Germline-derived CDR1 and CDR2 are SGHAT and FQNNGV. Here the CDR3 reads CASSLVGGTETQYF. The DNA of the CDR3 is TGTGCCAGCAGCTTAGTCGGGGGTACGGAGACCCAGTACTTC. The complete variable domain, with remaining parts taken from reference TRBV11-2 and TRBJ2-5, reads EAGVAQSPRYKIIEKRQSVAFWCNPISGHATLYWYQQILGQGPKLLIQFQNNGVVDDSQLPKDRFSAERLKGVDSTLKIQPAKLEDSAVYLCASSLVGGTETQYFGPGTRLLVL.

This clone was picked up one time. This chain uses TRBV9 with TRBJ1-1; weak D call: TRBD1 (5 bases). The CDR3 spans 14 residues. The V gene lost 3 bases and the J gene lost 11 bases, with 20 bases spanning the gap. The germline CDR1 and CDR2 sequences are SGDLS and YYNGEE. CDR3 nucleotides: TGTGCCAGCAGCGAGGCAGGGCCCTCGTTGGGGGCTTTCTTT. Translation: CASSEAGPSLGAFF. Filled out from reference TRBV9 and TRBJ1-1, the complete variable domain reads DSGVTQTPKHLITATGQRVTLRCSPRSGDLSVYWYQQSLDQGLQFLIQYYNGEERAKGNILERFSAQQFPDLHSELNLSSLELGDSALYFCASSEAGPSLGAFFGQGTRLTVV.

The chain has TRBV24-1 and TRBJ2-2; D may be TRBD2 (6 bases). The germline V and J ends were trimmed by 4 bases and 2 bases, with 13 bases remaining between them. CDR1 KGHDR and CDR2 SFDVKD come from the germline V gene. The CDR3 runs to 16 residues. CDR3 residues: CATSDPGTGNTGELFF. CDR3 nucleotides: TGTGCCACCAGTGACCCCGGGACTGGTAACACCGGGGAGCTGTTTTTT.

The J gene is TRBJ1-1, the V gene TRBV12-5; a possible D gene is TRBD1 (5 bases). CDR3 length: 12 amino acids. With 1 base removed from V and 7 bases from J, the gap between germline ends came to 7 bases. The V gene's germline CDR1 is LGHNT and CDR2 FRNRAP. CDR3 sequence: CASGLGTGEAFF. CDR3 in DNA: TGTGCTAGTGGTTTGGGCACAGGTGAAGCTTTCTTT.

The CDR3 here is CASTLGQSVYGYTF. CDR3 nucleotides: TGTGCCAGCACTCTGGGACAGTCGGTCTATGGCTACACCTTC. The chain carries TRBV28 and TRBJ1-2; 7 bases align to TRBD1. The CDR3 totals 14 residues. Trimming at V came to 7 bases and at J to 4 bases, leaving 9 bases not matched to a gene. Germline-derived CDR1 and CDR2 are MDHEN and SYDVKM.

The V and J genes are TRBV4-2 and TRBJ2-5, with D perhaps matching TRBD2 (5 bases). This CDR3 is 15 amino acids long. Germline assignment: CDR1 LGHNA and CDR2 YNFKEQ. V was cut by 1 base and J by 3 bases, with 12 bases left in between. CDR3 nucleotide sequence: TGTGCCAGCAGCCAAGTTGGAAAGGAGGAAGAGACCCAGTACTTC. This sequence encodes CASSQVGKEEETQYF.

The chain is built from TRBV29-1 and TRBJ1-2, with D hard to call. The germline V gene encodes CDR1 SQVTM and CDR2 ANQGSEA. The CDR3 totals 14 residues. V was trimmed by 0 bases and J by 5 bases, leaving 13 bases between them. The CDR3 DNA reads as TGCAGCGTTGAAGAGGACCACAGAGGGTATGGCTACACCTTC. Amino acid sequence: CSVEEDHRGYGYTF. Combining the CDR3 with reference TRBV29-1 and TRBJ1-2 gives the whole variable domain SAVISQKPSRDICQRGTSLTIQCQVDSQVTMMFWYRQQPGQSLTLIATANQGSEATYESGFVIDKFPISRPNLTFSTLTVSNMSPEDSSIYLCSVEEDHRGYGYTFGSGTRLTVV.

The chain recombines TRBV5-1 with TRBJ1-2, with 7 positions matching TRBD1. The CDR3 has 15 amino acids. In germline, CDR1 is SGHRS, CDR2 YFSETQ. V was clipped by 0 bases and J by 2 bases; unmatched bases: 4. This chain's CDR3 is CASSLGTGRNYGYTF. The CDR3 DNA reads TGCGCCAGCAGCTTGGGGACAGGTCGAAACTATGGCTACACCTTC.

This clone was observed a single time. The CDR3 nucleotides are TGTGCCTGGAGTTCGTGGGACAGGGGATTACGTGGAAACACCATATATTTT. Protein product: CAWSSWDRGLRGNTIYF. The gene calls are TRBV30 and TRBJ1-3; TRBD1 aligns across 10 bases. From germline, CDR1 is GTSNPN and CDR2 SVGIG (reference sequence). J was trimmed by 3 bases and V by 2 bases; bases with no gene match: 10. The CDR3 totals 17 residues.

The V and J genes are TRBV6-4 and TRBJ2-6, with no clear D. Germline V lookup: CDR1 MRHNA, CDR2 SNTAGT. CDR3 length: 16 residues. V shed 2 bases and J shed 0 bases, with 8 bases lying between them. The CDR3 DNA follows: TGTGCCAGCAGTGACGGGCATCACTCTGGGGCCAACGTCCTGACTTTC. Its translation: CASSDGHHSGANVLTF.